This entry features one T cell receptor (beta chain) sequence. Its antigen is not identified. The V and J ends lost 2 bases and 1 base respectively, with 8 bases between them. The germline gives CDR1 MNHNY, CDR2 SVGAGI (reference sequence). This CDR3 is 14 amino acids long. The sample belongs to a study of shared clonotypes between healthy human individuals. Generated by immunoSEQ multiplex PCR, the TCRdb table keeps only in-frame clones and is missing some. The sample holds about 1.5 million clones, 96% seen once. Study outcomes and limitations: The authors expected sequencing depth to affect clonotype sharing among donors.

The receptor was derived from a man aged 25-45 years in good health. This chain joins TRBV6-6 and TRBJ1-1; D is uncertain. The source material was naive CD4+ T cells sorted from blood. Subset: CD45RA+ positively selected. The CDR3 DNA reads as TGTGCCAGCAGTTACGTCGCGGGGAACACTGAAGCTTTCTTT. This sequence encodes CASSYVAGNTEAFF.